These T cell receptor beta chains were read from a single sample in a study of spatial heterogeneity in lung cancer. TCRdb independently ran MiXCR on the 5' RACE reads; one entry per CDR3 protein. The table records approximately 7,000 distinct CDR3 sequences, more than 10% of them present only once. The material was lung tumor tissue, obtained at surgery. These receptors all stem from a male donor with early-stage non-small cell lung cancer. Each CDR3 is given with its conserved first and last residue. A D gene is named only where the DNA matches it firmly. Only part of the rows carry a size: once, few, many, or a class if the clone is expanded.

many,TRBV27,TRBJ2-7,-,TGTGCCAGCAGTTCCGCCGGGACTCAGCTCGAGCAGTACTTC,CASSSAGTQLEQYF
-,TRBV4-1,TRBJ2-5,-,TGCGCCAGCAGCCAAGAAAACTTCCAGAGGGGCCAAGAGACCCAGTACTTC,CASSQENFQRGQETQYF
medium-sized,TRBV2,TRBJ2-7,TRBD2,TGTGCCAGCAGTGAAGCGACGGGAGGGCTTTACGAGCAGTACTTC,CASSEATGGLYEQYF
few,TRBV2,TRBJ2-3,-,TGTGCCAGCAAGGGGGGTGGGTCAGATACGCAGTATTTT,CASKGGGSDTQYF
many,TRBV28,TRBJ2-3,TRBD2,TGTGCCAGCAGTCTTCGGGGGGGTGCTAGCACAGATACGCAGTATTTT,CASSLRGGASTDTQYF
many,TRBV20-1,TRBJ2-7,TRBD2,TGCAGTGTTGGTAGCGGGAGGGGGTACGAGCAGTACTTC,CSVGSGRGYEQYF
medium-sized,TRBV10-3,TRBJ2-3,-,TGTGCCATCAGTGGATTGGGACTCCAAGCAGATACGCAGTATTTT,CAISGLGLQADTQYF
medium-sized,TRBV1,TRBJ2-2,-,TGCACCAGCAGCCAAGAGGGGCCCGCGATTGTAACCGGGGAGCTGTTTTTT,CTSSQEGPAIVTGELFF
many,TRBV20-1,TRBJ1-2,-,TGCAGTGCTAGAGATCGGGCAGGGAGAGGCTACACCTTC,CSARDRAGRGYTF
many,TRBV12-2,TRBJ2-1,-,TGTGCAAGTCGCACCCGGGTCCGCCTCTACAATGAGCAGTTCTTC,CASRTRVRLYNEQFF
many,TRBV4-1,TRBJ1-1,-,TGCGCCAGCAGCCAAGATACCCCGTTATCAACCGGGGCCCCTGAAGCTTTCTTT,CASSQDTPLSTGAPEAFF
medium-sized,TRBV2,TRBJ2-1,TRBD2,TGTGCCAGCAGCCTGACTAGCCAGCAGTTCTTC,CASSLTSQQFF
few,TRBV18,TRBJ1-5,-,TGTGCCAGCTCACCGGGGGTTAGCCGTGATCAGCCCCAGCATTTT,CASSPGVSRDQPQHF
medium-sized,TRBV3-1,TRBJ2-3,-,TGTGCCAGCAGCTACAGGGAAACAGATACGCAGTATTTT,CASSYRETDTQYF
many,TRBV19,TRBJ2-2,-,TGTGCCAGTAGTGTTAAAGGGGGCACCGGGGAGCTGTTTTTT,CASSVKGGTGELFF
many,TRBV18,TRBJ1-1,TRBD1,TGTGCCAGCTCACCGGCAGGGGGGAGTGAAGCTTTCTTT,CASSPAGGSEAFF
many,TRBV20-1,TRBJ2-1,TRBD2,TGCAGTGCTCGGACTAGCGGGAGTGTTAGTGAGCAGTTCTTC,CSARTSGSVSEQFF
-,TRBV4-1,TRBJ2-3,-,TGCGCCAGCAGCCAAGTTGATATGGGGTTGGCAGATACGCAGTATTTT,CASSQVDMGLADTQYF